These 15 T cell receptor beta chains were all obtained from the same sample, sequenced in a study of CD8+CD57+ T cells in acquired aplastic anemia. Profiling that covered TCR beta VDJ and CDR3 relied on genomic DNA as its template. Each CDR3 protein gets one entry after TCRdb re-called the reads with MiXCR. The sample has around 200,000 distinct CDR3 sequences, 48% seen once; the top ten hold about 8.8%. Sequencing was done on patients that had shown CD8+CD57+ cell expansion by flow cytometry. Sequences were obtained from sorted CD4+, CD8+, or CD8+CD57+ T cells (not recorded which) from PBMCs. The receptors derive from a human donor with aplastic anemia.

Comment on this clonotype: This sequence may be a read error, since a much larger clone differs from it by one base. CDR3 nucleotides: TGCGCCAGCAGCCAAGATGGCAGGGAGTACAATCAGCTCCAGCATTTT. This encodes CASSQDGREYNQLQHF. The genes are TRBV4-1 and TRBJ1-5; a possible D gene is TRBD1 (5 bases). This CDR3 has 16 amino acids. Germline CDR1 and CDR2: MGHRA and YSYEKL.

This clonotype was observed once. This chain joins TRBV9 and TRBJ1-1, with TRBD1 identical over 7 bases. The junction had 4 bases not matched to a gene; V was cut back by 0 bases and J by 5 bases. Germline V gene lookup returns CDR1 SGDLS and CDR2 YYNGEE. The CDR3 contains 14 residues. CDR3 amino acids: CASSVVARGTEAFF. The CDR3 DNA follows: TGTGCCAGCAGCGTAGTAGCCAGGGGGACTGAAGCTTTCTTT.

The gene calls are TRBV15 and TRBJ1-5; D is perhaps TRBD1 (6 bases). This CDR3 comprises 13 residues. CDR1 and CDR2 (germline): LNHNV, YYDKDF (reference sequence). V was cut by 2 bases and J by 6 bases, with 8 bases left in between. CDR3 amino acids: CATSRTGTQPQHF. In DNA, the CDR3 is TGTGCCACCAGCAGAACAGGGACTCAGCCCCAGCATTTT.

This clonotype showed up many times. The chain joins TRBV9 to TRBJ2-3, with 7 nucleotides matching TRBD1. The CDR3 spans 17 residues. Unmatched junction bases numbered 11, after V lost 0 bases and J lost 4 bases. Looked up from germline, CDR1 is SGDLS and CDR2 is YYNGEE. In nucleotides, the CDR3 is TGTGCCAGCAGCGTAGCTTCGGGCAGGGGGTGGGCAGATACGCAGTATTTT. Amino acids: CASSVASGRGWADTQYF.

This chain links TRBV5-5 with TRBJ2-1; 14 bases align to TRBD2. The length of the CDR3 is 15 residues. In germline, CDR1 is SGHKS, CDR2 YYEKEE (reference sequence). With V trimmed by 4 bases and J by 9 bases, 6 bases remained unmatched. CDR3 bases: TGTGCCAGCAGCCCGGGACTAGCGGGAGTTTCTGAGCAGTTCTTC. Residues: CASSPGLAGVSEQFF.

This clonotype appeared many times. CDR3 sequence reads: CASSYGQPNEKLFF. The DNA of the CDR3 is TGCGCCAGCAGCTACGGACAGCCTAATGAAAAACTGTTTTTT. J is TRBJ1-4 and V is TRBV5-1; tentative D call: TRBD1 (6 bases). This CDR3 has 14 residues. Germline V gene data show CDR1 as SGHRS and CDR2 as YFSETQ. The V end lost 3 bases, the J end lost 3 bases, and 9 bases lay between the germline ends.

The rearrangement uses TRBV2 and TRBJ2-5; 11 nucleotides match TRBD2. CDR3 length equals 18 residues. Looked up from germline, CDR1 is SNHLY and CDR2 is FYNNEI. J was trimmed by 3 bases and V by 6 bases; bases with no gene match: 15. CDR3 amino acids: CASSKGLAAGSAKETQYF. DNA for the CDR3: TGTGCCAGCAGCAAGGGACTAGCGGCGGGTTCGGCCAAAGAGACCCAGTACTTC.

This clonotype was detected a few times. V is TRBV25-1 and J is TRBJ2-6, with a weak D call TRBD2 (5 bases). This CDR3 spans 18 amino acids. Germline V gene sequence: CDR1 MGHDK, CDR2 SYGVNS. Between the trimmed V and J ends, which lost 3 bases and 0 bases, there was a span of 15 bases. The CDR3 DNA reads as TGTGCCAGCAGTGACCGAGGGTCCAGCTTCTCTGGGGCCAACGTCCTGACTTTC. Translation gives CASSDRGSSFSGANVLTF.

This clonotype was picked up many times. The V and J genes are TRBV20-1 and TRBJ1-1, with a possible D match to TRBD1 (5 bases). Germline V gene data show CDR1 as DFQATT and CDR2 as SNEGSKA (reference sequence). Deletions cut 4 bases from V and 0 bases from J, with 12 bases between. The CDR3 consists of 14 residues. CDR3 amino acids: CSANRQRMNTEAFF. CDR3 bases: TGCAGTGCTAACCGACAGAGAATGAACACTGAAGCTTTCTTT.

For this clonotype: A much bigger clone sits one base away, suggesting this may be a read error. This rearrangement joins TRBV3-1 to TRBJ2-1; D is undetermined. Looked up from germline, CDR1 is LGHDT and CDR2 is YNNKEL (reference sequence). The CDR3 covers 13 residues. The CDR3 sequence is CASSPQQNNGQFF. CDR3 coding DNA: TGTGCCAGCTCACCACAACAGAACAATGGGCAGTTCTTC.

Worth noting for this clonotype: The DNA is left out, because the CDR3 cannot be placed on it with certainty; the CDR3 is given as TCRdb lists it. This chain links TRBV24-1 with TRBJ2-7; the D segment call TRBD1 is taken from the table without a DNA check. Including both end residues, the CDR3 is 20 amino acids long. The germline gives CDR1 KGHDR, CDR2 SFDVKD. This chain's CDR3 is CATSDCASSSSVPIPYEQYF.

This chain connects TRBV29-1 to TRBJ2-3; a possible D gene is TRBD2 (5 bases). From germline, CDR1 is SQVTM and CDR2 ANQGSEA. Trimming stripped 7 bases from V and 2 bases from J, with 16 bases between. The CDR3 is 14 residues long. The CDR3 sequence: CSGSAGGHTDTQYF. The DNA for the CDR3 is TGCAGCGGCTCTGCCGGAGGCCACACAGATACGCAGTATTTT.

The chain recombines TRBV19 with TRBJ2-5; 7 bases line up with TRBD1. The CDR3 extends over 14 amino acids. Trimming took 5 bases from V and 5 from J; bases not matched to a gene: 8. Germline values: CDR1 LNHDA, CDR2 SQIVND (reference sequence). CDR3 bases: TGTGCCAGTAGTCCCCGACAGGGAACGGAGACCCAGTACTTC. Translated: CASSPRQGTETQYF.

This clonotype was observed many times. CDR3 in amino acids: CASSLEHATYEQYF. Written as DNA, the CDR3 is TGTGCCAGCAGCTTAGAACACGCGACCTACGAGCAGTACTTC. The gene calls are TRBV5-4 and TRBJ2-7; D not certain. V lost 2 bases, J lost 2 bases, and 11 bases lay in between. Germline CDR1 SGHNT, CDR2 YYREEE (reference sequence). This CDR3 spans 14 amino acids.

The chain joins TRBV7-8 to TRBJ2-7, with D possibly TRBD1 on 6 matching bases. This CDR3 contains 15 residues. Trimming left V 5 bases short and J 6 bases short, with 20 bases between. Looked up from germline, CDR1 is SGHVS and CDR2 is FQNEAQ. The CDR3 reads CASSQGTPRVGEQYF. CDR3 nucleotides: TGTGCCAGCAGCCAGGGGACCCCCAGGGTCGGCGAGCAGTACTTC.